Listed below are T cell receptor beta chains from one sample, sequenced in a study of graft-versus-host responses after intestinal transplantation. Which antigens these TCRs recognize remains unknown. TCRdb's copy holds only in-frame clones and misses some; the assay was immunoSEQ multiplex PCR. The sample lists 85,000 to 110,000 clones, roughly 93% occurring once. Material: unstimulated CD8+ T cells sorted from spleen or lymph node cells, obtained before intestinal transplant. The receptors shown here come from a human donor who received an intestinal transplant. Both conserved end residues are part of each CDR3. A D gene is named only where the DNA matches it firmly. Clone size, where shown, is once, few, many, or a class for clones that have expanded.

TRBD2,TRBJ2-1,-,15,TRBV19,CASSIDAGGYNEQFF,TGTGCCAGTAGTATAGATGCGGGGGGATACAATGAGCAGTTCTTC
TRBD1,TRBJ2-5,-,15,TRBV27,CASSFQSRTGETQYF,TGTGCCAGCAGTTTTCAATCACGGACAGGGGAGACCCAGTACTTC
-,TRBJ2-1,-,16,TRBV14,CATTHQWGMTHNEQFF,TGTGCCACCACCCATCAGTGGGGTATGACGCACAATGAGCAGTTCTTC
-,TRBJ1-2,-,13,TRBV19,CASSIGSGYGYTF,TGTGCCAGTAGTATAGGCAGTGGCTATGGCTACACCTTC
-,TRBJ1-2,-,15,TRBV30,CASSQSPGNSYGYTF,TGTGCCTCCTCTCAAAGTCCAGGGAACAGCTATGGCTACACCTTC
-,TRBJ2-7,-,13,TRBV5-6,CASSPRGHYEQYF,TGTGCCAGCAGCCCCCGAGGGCATTACGAGCAGTACTTC
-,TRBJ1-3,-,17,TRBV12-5,CASGLFEFRPSGNTIYF,TGTGCTAGTGGTTTGTTCGAATTCAGGCCCTCTGGAAACACCATATATTTT
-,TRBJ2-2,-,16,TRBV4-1,CASSPWEGVRTGELFF,TGCGCCAGCAGCCCGTGGGAAGGGGTTAGGACCGGGGAGCTGTTTTTT
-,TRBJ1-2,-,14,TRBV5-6,CASSAEAYDYGYTF,TGTGCCAGCAGCGCCGAGGCTTACGACTATGGCTACACCTTC
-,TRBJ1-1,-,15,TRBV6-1,CASSEGGYGSSEAFF,TGTGCCAGCAGTGAAGGAGGGTATGGTAGCTCTGAAGCTTTCTTT
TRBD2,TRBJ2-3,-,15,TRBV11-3,CASRDGGAWTDTQYF,TGTGCCAGCAGGGACGGGGGGGCCTGGACAGATACGCAGTATTTT
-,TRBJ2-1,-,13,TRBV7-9,CASSFSGYNEQFF,TGTGCCAGCAGCTTTTCCGGCTACAATGAGCAGTTCTTC
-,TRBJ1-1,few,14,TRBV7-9,CASSLGGGNTEAFF,TGTGCCAGCAGCTTAGGAGGGGGAAACACTGAAGCTTTCTTT
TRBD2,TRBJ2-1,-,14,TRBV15,CATRVAGKYNEQFF,TGTGCCACCAGAGTAGCGGGGAAGTACAATGAGCAGTTCTTC
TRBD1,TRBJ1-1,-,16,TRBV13,CASSPGGVLGDTEAFF,TGTGCCAGCAGCCCAGGGGGCGTCTTAGGGGACACTGAAGCTTTCTTT
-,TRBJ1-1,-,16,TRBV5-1,CASRMARKSRNTEAFF,TGCGCCAGCAGAATGGCGCGAAAAAGCCGAAACACTGAAGCTTTCTTT
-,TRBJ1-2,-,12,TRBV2,CASSDGGFGYTF,TGTGCCAGCAGTGACGGGGGGTTTGGCTACACCTTC
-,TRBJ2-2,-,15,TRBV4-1,CASSHRAEGTGELFF,TGCGCCAGCAGCCATCGGGCAGAAGGAACCGGGGAGCTGTTTTTT
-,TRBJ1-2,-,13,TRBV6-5,CASSEGRRYGYTF,TGTGCCAGCAGTGAGGGCAGAAGGTATGGCTACACCTTC
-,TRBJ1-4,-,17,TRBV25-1,CASSEYRVLATNEKLFF,TGTGCCAGCAGTGAATATCGGGTTTTGGCAACTAATGAAAAACTGTTTTTT
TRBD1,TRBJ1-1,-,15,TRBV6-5,CASSPGTGMNTEAFF,TGTGCCAGCAGTCCCGGGACAGGGATGAACACTGAAGCTTTCTTT
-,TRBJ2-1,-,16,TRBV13,CASSLRNLGGLNEQFF,TGTGCCAGCAGCTTAAGAAACCTAGGGGGTTTGAATGAGCAGTTCTTC
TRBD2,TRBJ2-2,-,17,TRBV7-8,CASTPGGLAVRVGELFF,TGTGCCAGCACCCCAGGTGGTCTAGCGGTCCGGGTCGGGGAGCTGTTTTTT
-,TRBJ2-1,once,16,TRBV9,CASSPFPGHSYNEQFF,TGTGCCAGCAGCCCTTTCCCGGGACATTCGTACAATGAGCAGTTCTTC
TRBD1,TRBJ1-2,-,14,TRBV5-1,CASSDVGTVYGYTF,TGCGCCAGCAGCGACGTCGGGACAGTATATGGCTACACCTTC
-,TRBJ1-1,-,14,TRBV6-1,CASSENGPNTEAFF,TGTGCCAGCAGTGAAAATGGACCGAACACTGAAGCTTTCTTT
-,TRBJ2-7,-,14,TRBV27,CASSLNGRSYGQYF,TGTGCCAGCAGTTTGAATGGTCGCTCCTACGGGCAGTACTTC
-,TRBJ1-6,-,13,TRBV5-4,CASSLESNSPLHF,TGTGCCAGCAGCTTGGAGAGTAATTCACCCCTCCACTTT
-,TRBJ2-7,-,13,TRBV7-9,CASSSPALYEQYF,TGTGCCAGCAGCTCGCCCGCCTTGTACGAGCAGTACTTC
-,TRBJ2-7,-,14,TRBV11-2,CASSFGGDVYEQYF,TGTGCCAGCAGCTTCGGGGGCGACGTCTACGAGCAGTACTTC
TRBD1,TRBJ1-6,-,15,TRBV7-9,CASSPWTGSDSPLHF,TGTGCCAGCAGCCCGTGGACAGGGAGTGATTCACCCCTCCACTTT
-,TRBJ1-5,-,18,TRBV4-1,CASSQGAPPIDRNQPQHF,TGCGCCAGCAGCCAAGGTGCCCCCCCTATCGACAGAAATCAGCCCCAGCATTTT
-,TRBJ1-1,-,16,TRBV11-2,CASSLGGLGGNTEAFF,TGTGCCAGCAGCTTAGGGGGTTTGGGGGGAAACACTGAAGCTTTCTTT
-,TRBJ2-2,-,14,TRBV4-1,CASSQAQNTGELFF,TGCGCCAGCAGCCAAGCGCAGAACACCGGGGAGCTGTTTTTT
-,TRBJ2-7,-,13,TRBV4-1,CASSQGPTDSRYF,TGCGCCAGCAGCCAAGGCCCTACTGACTCAAGGTACTTC
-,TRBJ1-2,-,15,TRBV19,CASSIATGGFYGYTF,TGTGCCAGTAGTATAGCGACCGGAGGTTTCTATGGCTACACCTTC
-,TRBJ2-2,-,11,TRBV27,CASRNNGELFF,TGTGCCAGCAGAAACAACGGGGAGCTGTTTTTT
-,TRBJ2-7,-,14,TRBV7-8,CASSLKLGSHEQCF,TGTGCCAGCAGCTTAAAGTTGGGTAGCCACGAGCAGTGCTTC
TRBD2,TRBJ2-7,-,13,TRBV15,CATSREGGREQYF,TGTGCCACCAGCAGAGAGGGAGGGCGCGAGCAGTACTTC
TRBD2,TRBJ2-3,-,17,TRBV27,CASSFPPGLAGLSTQYF,TGTGCCAGCAGTTTCCCCCCGGGACTAGCGGGGCTGAGCACGCAGTATTTT